These 2 T cell receptor beta chains were sequenced from one sample in a study of cytomegalovirus exposure and HLA in healthy donors. The study ran its PCR with 60 Vbeta and 13 Jbeta primers. Some clones are missing from TCRdb's copy, which holds only in-frame ones; the method was immunoSEQ multiplex PCR. The sample carries approximately 180,000 clones, roughly 80% recorded once. The sequencing sample was made of PBMCs. These receptors came from a man between 18 and 35 years old in good health and CMV-seronegative.

This clone occurred once. The chain has TRBV9 and TRBJ2-7; TRBD1 matches 10 bases. In germline, CDR1 is SGDLS, CDR2 YYNGEE. The CDR3 runs 14 residues. J was trimmed by 9 bases and V by 3 bases; bases with no gene match: 9. The CDR3 is CASSAGTGAGGQYF. In DNA form, the CDR3 reads TGTGCCAGCAGCGCCGGGACAGGGGCTGGCGGGCAGTACTTC.

The CDR3 DNA reads TGTGCCAGCAGCTGGTCCGGACATCGGAGCTCCTACGAGCAGTACTTC. It specifies CASSWSGHRSSYEQYF. This sequence joins TRBV5-4 and TRBJ2-7, with D maybe TRBD1 (5 bases). V lost 3 bases and J 0 bases, leaving 16 bases between the germline ends. CDR1 is SGHNT and CDR2 is YYREEE in the germline V gene (reference sequence). The CDR3 extends over 16 amino acids.